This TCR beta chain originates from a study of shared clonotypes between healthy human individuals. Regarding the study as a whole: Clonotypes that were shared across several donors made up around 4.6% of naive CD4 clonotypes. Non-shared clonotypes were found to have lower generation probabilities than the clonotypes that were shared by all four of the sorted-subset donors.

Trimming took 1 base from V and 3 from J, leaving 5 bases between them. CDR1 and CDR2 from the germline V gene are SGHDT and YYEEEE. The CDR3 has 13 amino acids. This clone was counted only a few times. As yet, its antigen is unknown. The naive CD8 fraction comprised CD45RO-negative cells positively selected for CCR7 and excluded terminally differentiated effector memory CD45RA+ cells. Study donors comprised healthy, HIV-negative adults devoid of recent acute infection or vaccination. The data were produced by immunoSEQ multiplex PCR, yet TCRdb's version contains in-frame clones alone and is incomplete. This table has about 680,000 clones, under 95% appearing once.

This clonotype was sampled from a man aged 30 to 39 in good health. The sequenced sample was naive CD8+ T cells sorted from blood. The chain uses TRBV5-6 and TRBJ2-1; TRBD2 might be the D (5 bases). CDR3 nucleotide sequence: TGTGCCAGCAGCTTGACTAGCTACAATGAGCAGTTCTTC. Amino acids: CASSLTSYNEQFF.